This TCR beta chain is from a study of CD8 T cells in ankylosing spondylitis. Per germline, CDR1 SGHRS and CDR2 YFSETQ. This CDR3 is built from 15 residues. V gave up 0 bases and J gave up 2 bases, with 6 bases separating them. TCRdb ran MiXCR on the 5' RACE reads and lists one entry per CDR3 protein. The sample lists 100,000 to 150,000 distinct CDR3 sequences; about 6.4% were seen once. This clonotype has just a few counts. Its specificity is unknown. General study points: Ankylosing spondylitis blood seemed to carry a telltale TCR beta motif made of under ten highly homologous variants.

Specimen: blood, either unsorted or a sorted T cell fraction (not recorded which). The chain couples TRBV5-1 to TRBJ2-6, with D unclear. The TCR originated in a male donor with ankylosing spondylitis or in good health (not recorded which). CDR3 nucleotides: TGCGCCAGCAGCTTGGAGCCAACTGGGGCCAACGTCCTGACTTTC. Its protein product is CASSLEPTGANVLTF.